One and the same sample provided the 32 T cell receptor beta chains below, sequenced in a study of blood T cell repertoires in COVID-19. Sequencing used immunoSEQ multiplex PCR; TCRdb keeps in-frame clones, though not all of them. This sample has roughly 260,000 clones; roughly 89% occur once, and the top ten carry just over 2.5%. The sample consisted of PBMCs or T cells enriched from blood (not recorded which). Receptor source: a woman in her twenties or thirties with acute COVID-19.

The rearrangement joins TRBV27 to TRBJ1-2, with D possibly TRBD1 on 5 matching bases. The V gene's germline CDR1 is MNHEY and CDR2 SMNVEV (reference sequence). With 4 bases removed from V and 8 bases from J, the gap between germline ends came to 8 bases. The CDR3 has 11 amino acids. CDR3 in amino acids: CASSSGLGYTF. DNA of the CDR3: TGTGCCAGCAGTTCAGGGCTAGGCTACACCTTC.

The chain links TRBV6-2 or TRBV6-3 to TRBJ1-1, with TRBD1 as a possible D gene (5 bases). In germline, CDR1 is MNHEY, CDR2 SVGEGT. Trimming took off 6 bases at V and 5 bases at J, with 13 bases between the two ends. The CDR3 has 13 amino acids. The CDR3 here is CASSRDRITEAFF. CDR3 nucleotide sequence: TGTGCCAGCAGCCGCGACAGAATTACTGAAGCTTTCTTT.

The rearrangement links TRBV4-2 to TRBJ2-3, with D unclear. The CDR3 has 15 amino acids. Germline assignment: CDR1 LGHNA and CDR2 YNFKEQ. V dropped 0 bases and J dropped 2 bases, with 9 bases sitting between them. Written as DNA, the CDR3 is TGTGCCAGCAGCCAAGAGCTATCCTCCACAGATACGCAGTATTTT. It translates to CASSQELSSTDTQYF.

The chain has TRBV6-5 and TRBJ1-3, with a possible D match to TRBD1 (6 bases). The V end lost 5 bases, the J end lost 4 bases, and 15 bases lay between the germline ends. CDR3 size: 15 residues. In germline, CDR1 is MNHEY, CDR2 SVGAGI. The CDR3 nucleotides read TGTGCCAGCAGTCCGGTAGGGGGATCGGGAAACACCATATATTTT. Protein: CASSPVGGSGNTIYF.

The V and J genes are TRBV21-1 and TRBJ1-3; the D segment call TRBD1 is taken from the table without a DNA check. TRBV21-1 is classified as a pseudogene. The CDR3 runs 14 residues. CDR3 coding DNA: TGTGCCAGGGGGACAGGCCGAACCAGGGACACCATATATTTT. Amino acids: CARGTGRTRDTIYF.

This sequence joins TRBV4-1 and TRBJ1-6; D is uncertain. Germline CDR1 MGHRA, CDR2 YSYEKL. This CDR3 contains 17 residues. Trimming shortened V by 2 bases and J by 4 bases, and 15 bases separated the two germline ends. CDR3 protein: CASSQPDRLGYNSPLHF. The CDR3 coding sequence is TGCGCCAGCAGCCAACCAGACCGACTAGGGTATAATTCACCCCTCCACTTT.

The CDR3 here is CASSLGQGFTGELFF. CDR3 DNA sequence: TGCGCCAGCAGCCTGGGACAGGGGTTCACCGGGGAGCTGTTTTTT. The chain recombines TRBV5-1 with TRBJ2-2, with 10 bases fitting TRBD1. This CDR3 has 15 residues. V shed 4 bases, J shed 4 bases, and the junction held 4 bases outside the gene matches. Germline lookup yields CDR1 SGHRS and CDR2 YFSETQ. Together with reference TRBV5-1 and TRBJ2-2, the CDR3 gives the full variable domain: KAGVTQTPRYLIKTRGQQVTLSCSPISGHRSVSWYQQTPGQGLQFLFEYFSETQRNKGNFPGRFSGRQFSNSRSEMNVSTLELGDSALYLCASSLGQGFTGELFFGEGSRLTVL.

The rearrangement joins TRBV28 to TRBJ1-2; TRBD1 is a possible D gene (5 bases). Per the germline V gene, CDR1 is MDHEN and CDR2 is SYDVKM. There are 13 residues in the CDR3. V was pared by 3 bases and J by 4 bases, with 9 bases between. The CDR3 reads CASSLEGLYGYTF. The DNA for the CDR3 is TGTGCCAGCAGTTTGGAGGGGCTCTATGGCTACACCTTC.

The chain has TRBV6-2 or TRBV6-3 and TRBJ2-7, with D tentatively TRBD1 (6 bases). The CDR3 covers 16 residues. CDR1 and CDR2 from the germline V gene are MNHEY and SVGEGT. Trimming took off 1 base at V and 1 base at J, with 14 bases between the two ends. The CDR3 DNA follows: TGTGCCAGCAGTTACTTTACAGGGTCAGGTTCCTACGAGCAGTACTTC. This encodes CASSYFTGSGSYEQYF.

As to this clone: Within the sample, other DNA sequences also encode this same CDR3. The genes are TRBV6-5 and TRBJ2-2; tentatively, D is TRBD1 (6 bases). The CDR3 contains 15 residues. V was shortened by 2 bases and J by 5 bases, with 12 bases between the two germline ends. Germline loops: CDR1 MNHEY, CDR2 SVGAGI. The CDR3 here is CASSYATGSTGELFF. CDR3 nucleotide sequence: TGTGCCAGCAGTTACGCGACAGGCTCGACCGGGGAGCTGTTTTTT.

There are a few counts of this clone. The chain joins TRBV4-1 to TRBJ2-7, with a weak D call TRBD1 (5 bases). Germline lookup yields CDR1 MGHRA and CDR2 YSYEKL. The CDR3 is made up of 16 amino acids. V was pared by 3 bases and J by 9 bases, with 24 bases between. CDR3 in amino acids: CASSQGFWAGSRGQYF. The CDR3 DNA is TGCGCCAGCAGCCAGGGTTTTTGGGCAGGGTCCCGAGGGCAGTACTTC.

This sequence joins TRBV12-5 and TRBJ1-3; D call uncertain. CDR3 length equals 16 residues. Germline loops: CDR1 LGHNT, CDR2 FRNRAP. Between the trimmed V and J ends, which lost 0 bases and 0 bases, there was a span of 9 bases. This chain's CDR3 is CASGLVRGHSGNTIYF. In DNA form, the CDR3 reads TGTGCTAGTGGTTTGGTACGCGGTCACTCTGGAAACACCATATATTTT. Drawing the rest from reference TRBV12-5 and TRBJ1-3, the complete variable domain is DARVTQTPRHKVTEMGQEVTMRCQPILGHNTVFWYRQTMMQGLELLAYFRNRAPLDDSGMPKDRFSAEMPDATLATLKIQPSEPRDSAVYFCASGLVRGHSGNTIYFGEGSWLTVV.

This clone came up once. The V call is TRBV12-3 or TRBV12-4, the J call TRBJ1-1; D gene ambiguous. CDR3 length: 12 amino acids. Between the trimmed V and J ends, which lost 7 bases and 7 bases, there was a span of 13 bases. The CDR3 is CASILAGVEAFF. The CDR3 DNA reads TGTGCCAGCATACTTGCGGGAGTTGAAGCTTTCTTT.

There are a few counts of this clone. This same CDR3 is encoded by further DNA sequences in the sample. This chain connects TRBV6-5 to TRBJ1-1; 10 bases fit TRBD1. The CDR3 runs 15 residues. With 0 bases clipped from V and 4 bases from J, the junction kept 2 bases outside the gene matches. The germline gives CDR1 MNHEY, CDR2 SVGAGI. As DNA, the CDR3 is TGTGCCAGCAGTTACTCGGGACAGGGGTCCACTGAAGCTTTCTTT. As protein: CASSYSGQGSTEAFF.

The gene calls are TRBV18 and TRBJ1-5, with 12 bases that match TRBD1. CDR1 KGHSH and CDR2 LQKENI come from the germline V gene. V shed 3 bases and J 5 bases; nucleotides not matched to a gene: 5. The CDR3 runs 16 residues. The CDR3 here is CASSPTGTGGDQPQHF. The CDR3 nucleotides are TGTGCCAGCTCACCCACCGGGACAGGGGGCGATCAGCCCCAGCATTTT.

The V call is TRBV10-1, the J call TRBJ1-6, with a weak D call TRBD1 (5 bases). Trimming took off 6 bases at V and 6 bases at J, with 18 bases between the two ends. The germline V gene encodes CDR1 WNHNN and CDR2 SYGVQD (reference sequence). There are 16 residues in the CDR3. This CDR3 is CASSDGSGMSNSPLHF. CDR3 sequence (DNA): TGCGCCAGCAGCGACGGGTCAGGGATGAGTAATTCACCCCTCCACTTT.

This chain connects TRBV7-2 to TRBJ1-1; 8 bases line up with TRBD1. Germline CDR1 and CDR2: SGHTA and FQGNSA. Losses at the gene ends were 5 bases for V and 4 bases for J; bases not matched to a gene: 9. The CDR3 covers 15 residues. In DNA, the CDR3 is TGTGCCAGCAGCGAGACAGGGGAATATGGCACTGAAGCTTTCTTT. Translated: CASSETGEYGTEAFF.

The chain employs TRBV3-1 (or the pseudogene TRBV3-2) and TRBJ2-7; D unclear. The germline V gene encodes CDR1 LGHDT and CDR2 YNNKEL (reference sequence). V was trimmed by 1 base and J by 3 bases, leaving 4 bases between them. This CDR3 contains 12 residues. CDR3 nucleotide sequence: TGTGCCAGCAGCCAAGCTTACTACGAGCAGTACTTC. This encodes CASSQAYYEQYF.

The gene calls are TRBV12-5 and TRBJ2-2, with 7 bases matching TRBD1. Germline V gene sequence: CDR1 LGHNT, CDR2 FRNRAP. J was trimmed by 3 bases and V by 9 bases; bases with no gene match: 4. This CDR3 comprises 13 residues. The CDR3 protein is CARKGGDTGELFF. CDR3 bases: TGTGCTAGAAAAGGGGGCGACACCGGGGAGCTGTTTTTT.

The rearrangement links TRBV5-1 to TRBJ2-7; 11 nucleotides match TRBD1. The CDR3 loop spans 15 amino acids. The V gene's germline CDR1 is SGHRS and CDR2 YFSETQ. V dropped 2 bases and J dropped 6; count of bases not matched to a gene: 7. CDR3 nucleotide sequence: TGCGCCAGCAGCTTCAATAACGGACAGGGGGCCGAGCAGTACTTC. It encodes CASSFNNGQGAEQYF.

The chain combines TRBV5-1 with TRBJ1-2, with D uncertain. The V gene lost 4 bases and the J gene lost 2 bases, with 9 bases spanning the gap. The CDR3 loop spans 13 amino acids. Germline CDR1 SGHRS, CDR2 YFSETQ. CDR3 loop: CASSLRVNYGYTF. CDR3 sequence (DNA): TGCGCCAGCAGCCTCCGGGTCAACTATGGCTACACCTTC.

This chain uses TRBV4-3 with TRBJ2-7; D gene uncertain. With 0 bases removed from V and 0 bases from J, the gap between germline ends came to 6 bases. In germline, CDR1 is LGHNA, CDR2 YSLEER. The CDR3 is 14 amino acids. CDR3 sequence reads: CASSQDWASYEQYF. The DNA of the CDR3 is TGCGCCAGCAGCCAAGATTGGGCCTCCTACGAGCAGTACTTC.

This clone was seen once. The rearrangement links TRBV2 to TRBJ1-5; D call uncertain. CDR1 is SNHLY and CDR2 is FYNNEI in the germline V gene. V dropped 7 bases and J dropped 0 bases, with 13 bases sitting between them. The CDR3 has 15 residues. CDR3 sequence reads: CASNEGRYSNQPQHF. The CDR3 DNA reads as TGTGCCAGCAACGAGGGCCGATATAGCAATCAGCCCCAGCATTTT.

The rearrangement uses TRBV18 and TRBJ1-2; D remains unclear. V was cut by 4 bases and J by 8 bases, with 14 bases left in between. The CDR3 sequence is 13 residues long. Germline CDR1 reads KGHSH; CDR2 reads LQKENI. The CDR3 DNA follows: TGTGCCAGCTCACTAACCCCCCCTACGGGCTACACCTTC. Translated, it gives CASSLTPPTGYTF.

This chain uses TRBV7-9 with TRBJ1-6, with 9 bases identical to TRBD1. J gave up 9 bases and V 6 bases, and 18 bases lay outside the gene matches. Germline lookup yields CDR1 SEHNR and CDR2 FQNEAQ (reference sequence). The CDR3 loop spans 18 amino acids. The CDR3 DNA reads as TGTGCCAGCAGTCCGGACAGGGGCCTCCTTCTTGGTGGTTCACCCCTCCACTTT. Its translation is CASSPDRGLLLGGSPLHF.

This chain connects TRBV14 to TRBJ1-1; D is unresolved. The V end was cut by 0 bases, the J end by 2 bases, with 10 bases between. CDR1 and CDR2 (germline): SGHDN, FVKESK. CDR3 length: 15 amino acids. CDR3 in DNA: TGTGCCAGCAGCCAAGATCTCCAGGTAAACACTGAAGCTTTCTTT. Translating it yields CASSQDLQVNTEAFF.

CDR3 region: CSVEFLTEAFF. In nucleotides, the CDR3 is TGCAGCGTCGAGTTCCTGACTGAAGCTTTCTTT. This sequence joins TRBV29-1 and TRBJ1-1; D remains ambiguous. The V end lost 6 bases, the J end lost 5 bases, and 10 bases lay between the germline ends. The CDR3 is 11 amino acids. CDR1 SQVTM and CDR2 ANQGSEA come from the germline V gene.

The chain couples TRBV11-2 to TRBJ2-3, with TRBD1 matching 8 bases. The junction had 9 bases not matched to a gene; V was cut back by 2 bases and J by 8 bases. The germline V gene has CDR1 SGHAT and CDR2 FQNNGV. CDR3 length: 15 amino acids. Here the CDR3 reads CASSLFGQGSSTQYF. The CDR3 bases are TGTGCCAGCAGCTTATTTGGACAGGGCTCTAGTACGCAGTATTTT.

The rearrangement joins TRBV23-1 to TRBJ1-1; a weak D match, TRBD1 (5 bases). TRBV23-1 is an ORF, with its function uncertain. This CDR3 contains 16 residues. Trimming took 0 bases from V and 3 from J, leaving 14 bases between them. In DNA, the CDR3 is TGCGCCAGCAGTCAATCTGTGGTGGGGCTTTACACTGAAGCTTTCTTT. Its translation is CASSQSVVGLYTEAFF.

Here the CDR3 reads CASGVARSEETQYF. CDR3 nucleotides: TGTGCCAGCGGCGTTGCCAGGTCGGAAGAGACCCAGTACTTC. The chain uses TRBV11-2 and TRBJ2-5; no definite D call. Germline assignment: CDR1 SGHAT and CDR2 FQNNGV. The length of the CDR3 is 14 residues. The V end was cut by 8 bases, the J end by 3 bases, with 16 bases between.

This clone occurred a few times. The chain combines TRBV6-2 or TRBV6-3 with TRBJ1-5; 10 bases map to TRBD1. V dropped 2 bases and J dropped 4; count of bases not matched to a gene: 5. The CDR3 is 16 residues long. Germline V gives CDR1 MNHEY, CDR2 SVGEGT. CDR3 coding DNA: TGTGCCAGCAGTTACACTTCGGGACAGGGGAATCAGCCCCAGCATTTT. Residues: CASSYTSGQGNQPQHF.

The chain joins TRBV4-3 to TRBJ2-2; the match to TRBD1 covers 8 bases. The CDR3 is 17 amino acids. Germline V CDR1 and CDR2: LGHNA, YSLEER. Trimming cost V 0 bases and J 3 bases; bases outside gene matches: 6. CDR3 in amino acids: CASSQDVRTGYTGELFF. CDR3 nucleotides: TGCGCCAGCAGCCAAGATGTCCGGACAGGGTACACCGGGGAGCTGTTTTTT.